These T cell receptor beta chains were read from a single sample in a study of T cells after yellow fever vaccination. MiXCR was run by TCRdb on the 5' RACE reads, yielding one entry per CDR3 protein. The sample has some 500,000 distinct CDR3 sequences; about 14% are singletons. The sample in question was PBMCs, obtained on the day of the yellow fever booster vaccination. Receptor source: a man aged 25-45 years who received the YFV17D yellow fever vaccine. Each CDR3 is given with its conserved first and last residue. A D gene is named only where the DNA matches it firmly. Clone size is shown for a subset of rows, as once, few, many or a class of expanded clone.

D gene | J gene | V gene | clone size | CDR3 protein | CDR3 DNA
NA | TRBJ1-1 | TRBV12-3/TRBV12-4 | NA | CASSLGGSAFF | TGTGCCAGCAGCCTGGGGGGATCAGCTTTCTTT
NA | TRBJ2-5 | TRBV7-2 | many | CASSLGTEEETQYF | TGTGCCAGCAGCTTAGGGACGGAAGAAGAGACCCAGTACTTC
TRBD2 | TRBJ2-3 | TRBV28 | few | CASSFTRGTMTYF | TGTGCCAGCAGTTTCACCCGCGGGACTATGACGTATTTT
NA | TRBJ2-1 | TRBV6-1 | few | CASRAGQIYNEQFF | TGTGCCAGCAGAGCCGGACAGATTTACAATGAGCAGTTCTTC
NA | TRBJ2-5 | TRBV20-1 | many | CSASYVQETQYF | TGCAGTGCTAGCTATGTCCAAGAGACCCAGTACTTC
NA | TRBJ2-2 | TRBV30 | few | CAWSGLPPGELFF | TGTGCCTGGAGTGGGCTACCACCCGGGGAGCTGTTTTTT
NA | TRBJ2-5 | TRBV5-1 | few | CASSLGQAVETQYF | TGCGCCAGCAGCTTGGGCCAAGCAGTGGAGACCCAGTACTTC
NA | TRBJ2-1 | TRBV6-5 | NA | CASSTRGAPLNEEFF | TGTGCCAGCAGTACCCGAGGGGCCCCTTTGAATGAGGAGTTCTTC
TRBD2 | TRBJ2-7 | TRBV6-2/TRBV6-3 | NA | CASSPGAGEAYEQYF | TGTGCCAGCAGCCCTGGAGCGGGAGAGGCCTACGAGCAGTACTTC
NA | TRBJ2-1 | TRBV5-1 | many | CASSPINNEQFF | TGCGCCAGCAGCCCAATAAACAATGAGCAGTTCTTC
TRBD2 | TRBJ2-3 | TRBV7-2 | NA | CASSSQTSGVVVDTQYF | TGTGCCAGCAGCTCCCAGACTAGCGGGGTGGTTGTGGATACGCAGTATTTT
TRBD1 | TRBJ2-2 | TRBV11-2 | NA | CASSSTGGYGELFF | TGTGCCAGCAGCTCGACAGGGGGGTATGGGGAGCTGTTTTTT
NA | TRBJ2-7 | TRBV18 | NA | CASSPPETGFYEQYF | TGTGCCAGCTCACCACCAGAGACAGGTTTCTACGAGCAGTACTTC
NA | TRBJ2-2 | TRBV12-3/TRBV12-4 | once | CASSPPLLALANTGELFF | TGTGCCAGCAGTCCCCCTCTCTTGGCACTCGCGAACACCGGGGAGCTGTTTTTT
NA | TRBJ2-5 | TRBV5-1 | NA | CASTRVYSSPETQYF | TGCGCCAGCACCCGGGTATATAGCTCACCAGAGACCCAGTACTTC
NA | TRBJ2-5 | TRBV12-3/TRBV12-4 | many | CASSPHPGQTQYF | TGTGCCAGCAGTCCCCACCCGGGTCAGACCCAGTACTTC
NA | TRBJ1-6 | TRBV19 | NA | CASRGRRNSPLHF | TGTGCCAGCCGGGGAAGAAGGAATTCACCCCTCCACTTT
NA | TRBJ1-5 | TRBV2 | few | CASQEGTGNQPQHF | TGTGCCAGCCAAGAGGGGACGGGCAATCAGCCCCAGCATTTT
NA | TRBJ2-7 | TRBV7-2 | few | CASSLIGRNPWYEQYF | TGTGCCAGCAGCTTAATCGGGAGAAACCCCTGGTACGAGCAGTACTTC
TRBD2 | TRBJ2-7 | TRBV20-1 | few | CSALTTSGRQYEQYF | TGCAGTGCCTTAACGACTAGCGGGAGACAATACGAGCAGTACTTC
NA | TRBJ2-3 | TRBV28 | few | CASSLPPAHTDTQYF | TGTGCCAGCAGTTTGCCCCCGGCCCACACAGATACGCAGTATTTT
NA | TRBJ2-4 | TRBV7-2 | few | CASSAHGMDIQYF | TGTGCCAGCAGCGCGCACGGGATGGACATTCAGTACTTC
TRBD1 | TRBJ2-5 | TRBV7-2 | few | CASSSGQGAWTQYF | TGTGCCAGCAGCTCGGGACAGGGGGCATGGACCCAGTACTTC
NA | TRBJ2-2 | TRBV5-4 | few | CASSPGTQNTGELFF | TGTGCCAGCAGCCCGGGGACCCAGAACACCGGGGAGCTGTTTTTT
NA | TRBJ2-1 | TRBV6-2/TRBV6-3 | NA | CASSQVPVGESFF | TGTGCCAGCAGTCAGGTGCCGGTGGGGGAATCGTTCTTC
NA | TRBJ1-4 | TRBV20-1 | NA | CSAGGEKLFF | TGCAGTGCTGGGGGGGAAAAACTGTTTTTT
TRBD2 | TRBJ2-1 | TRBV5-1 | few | CASSLWTSGRFNEQFF | TGCGCCAGCAGTTTATGGACTAGCGGGAGGTTCAATGAGCAGTTCTTC
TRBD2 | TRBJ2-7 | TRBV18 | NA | CASSGLAENYEQYF | TGTGCCAGCTCCGGACTAGCGGAAAACTACGAGCAGTACTTC
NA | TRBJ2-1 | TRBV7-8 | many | CASSFRGSTYNEQFF | TGTGCCAGCAGCTTTCGCGGGTCCACCTACAATGAGCAGTTCTTC
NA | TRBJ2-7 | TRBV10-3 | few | CAINGEDYEQYF | TGTGCCATCAATGGCGAAGACTACGAGCAGTACTTC
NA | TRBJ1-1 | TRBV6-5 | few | CASGYWGTEAFF | TGTGCCAGCGGGTATTGGGGAACTGAAGCTTTCTTT
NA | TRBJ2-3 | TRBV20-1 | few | CSAGAGGMGTDTQYF | TGCAGTGCCGGTGCAGGAGGGATGGGCACAGATACGCAGTATTTT
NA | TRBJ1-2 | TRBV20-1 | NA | CSARPGKSPYGYTF | TGCAGTGCTCGACCGGGAAAAAGCCCCTATGGCTACACCTTC
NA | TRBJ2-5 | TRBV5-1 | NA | CASSSGTAKETQYF | TGCGCCAGCAGCTCCGGGACCGCTAAAGAGACCCAGTACTTC
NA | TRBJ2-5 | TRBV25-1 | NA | CASKSGRSRTQYF | TGTGCCAGCAAATCGGGACGGAGTAGGACCCAGTACTTC
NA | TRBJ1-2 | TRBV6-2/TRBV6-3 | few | CASSPRQFYGYTF | TGTGCCAGCAGCCCCCGGCAGTTCTATGGCTACACCTTC
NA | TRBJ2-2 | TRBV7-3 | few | CASSIGRGELFF | TGTGCCAGCAGCATTGGGCGTGGGGAGCTGTTTTTT
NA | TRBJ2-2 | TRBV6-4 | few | CASRGTLNTGELFF | TGTGCCAGCAGAGGGACACTTAACACCGGGGAGCTGTTTTTT
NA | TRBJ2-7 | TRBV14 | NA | CASSPPTAGSYEQYF | TGTGCCAGCAGCCCGCCGACAGCGGGCTCCTACGAGCAGTACTTC
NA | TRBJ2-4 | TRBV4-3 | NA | CASSQVVGGGKFGKNIQYF | TGCGCCAGCAGCCAAGTAGTGGGGGGAGGCAAATTCGGCAAAAACATTCAGTACTTC
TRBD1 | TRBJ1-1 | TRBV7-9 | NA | CASSLRDRGVTEAFF | TGTGCCAGCAGCCTCCGGGACAGGGGCGTGACTGAAGCTTTCTTT
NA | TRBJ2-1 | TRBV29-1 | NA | CSVEGADKSSYNEQFF | TGCAGCGTTGAAGGGGCCGATAAATCCTCCTACAATGAGCAGTTCTTC
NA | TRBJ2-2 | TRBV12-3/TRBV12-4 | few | CASSLGGVDTGELFF | TGTGCCAGCAGTTTAGGGGGGGTCGACACCGGGGAGCTGTTTTTT
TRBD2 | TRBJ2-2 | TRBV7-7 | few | CASSPSGRAVIQTGELFF | TGTGCCAGCAGCCCTAGCGGGAGGGCCGTTATCCAGACCGGGGAGCTGTTTTTT
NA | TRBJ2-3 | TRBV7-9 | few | CASRQRNTDTQYF | TGTGCCAGCAGGCAAAGGAACACAGATACGCAGTATTTT
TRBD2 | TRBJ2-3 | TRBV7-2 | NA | CASSLELAGATQYF | TGTGCCAGCAGCTTAGAACTAGCGGGAGCTACGCAGTATTTT
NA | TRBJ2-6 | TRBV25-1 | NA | CASSDLDLSGANVLTF | TGTGCCAGCAGTGATCTCGACCTCTCTGGGGCCAACGTCCTGACTTTC
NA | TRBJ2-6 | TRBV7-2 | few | CASSSRLGSGANVLTF | TGTGCCAGCAGCTCTCGCCTGGGCTCTGGGGCCAACGTCCTGACTTTC
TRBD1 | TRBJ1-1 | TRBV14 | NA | CASSHTGGETEAFF | TGTGCCAGCAGCCATACAGGGGGCGAGACTGAAGCTTTCTTT
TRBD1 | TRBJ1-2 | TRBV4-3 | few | CASSQYRQGMWNGYTF | TGCGCCAGCAGCCAATATCGACAGGGGATGTGGAATGGCTACACCTTC
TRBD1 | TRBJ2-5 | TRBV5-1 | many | CASSFDREETQYF | TGTGCCAGCAGCTTCGACAGGGAGGAGACCCAGTACTTC
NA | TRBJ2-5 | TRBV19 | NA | CASPPLDRTDHPETQYF | TGTGCCAGTCCACCGCTTGACAGGACCGATCATCCAGAGACCCAGTACTTC
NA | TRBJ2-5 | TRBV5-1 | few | CASSRTRETQYF | TGCGCCAGCAGCCGAACTAGAGAGACCCAGTACTTC
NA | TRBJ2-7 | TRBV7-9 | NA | CASSEDGLAYEQYF | TGTGCCAGCAGCGAGGACGGCCTAGCCTACGAGCAGTACTTC